This T cell receptor (beta chain) stems from a study of blood T cell repertoires in COVID-19. Only in-frame clones appear in the TCRdb table, and some are missing; sequencing was by immunoSEQ multiplex PCR. The data hold more than 250,000 clones, with 80% to 90% observed a single time. This CDR3 is 17 amino acids long. The V and J ends lost 0 bases and 7 bases, in that order; junction bases with no gene match: 4. CDR1 is LGHDT, CDR2 YNNKEL, per germline (reference sequence). The TCR originated in a woman aged 50 to 60 with acute or convalescent COVID-19. Sequencing was performed on peripheral blood. The chain combines TRBV3-1 (or the pseudogene TRBV3-2) with TRBJ2-1; TRBD2 matches at 15 bases. The CDR3: CASSQDIGLAGGNEQFF. The CDR3 DNA reads TGTGCCAGCAGCCAAGATATAGGACTAGCGGGGGGGAATGAGCAGTTCTTC.